The entry below describes one T cell receptor (beta chain). Its antigen is not known. This record belongs to a study of T cell repertoires and Cas9 in healthy adults. Study-level background: Characterization of SpCas9-reactive CD4 and CD8 T cells covered multi-effector potency, cytotoxicity and lineage.

The CDR3 totals 13 residues. V dropped 3 bases and J dropped 0 bases, with 6 bases sitting between them. CDR1 is GTSNPN, CDR2 SVGIG, per germline (reference sequence). Study outcomes and limitations: SpCas9-reactive effector T cells were reportedly restrained in vitro by SpCas9-reactive regulatory T cells.

Produced via immunoSEQ multiplex PCR; TCRdb's table is partial and in-frame only. This table holds 15,000 or so clones, roughly nine tenths found once. The clonotype comes from a human donor in good health. This chain joins TRBV30 and TRBJ2-1, with D perhaps matching TRBD2 (5 bases). Material: Tregs (CD4+, CD25+, CD127-, CD137-, CD154-) from PBMCs; culture status not recorded. Here the CDR3 DNA reads TGTGCCTGGAGCGAGGGCTCCTACAATGAGCAGTTCTTC. Protein sequence: CAWSEGSYNEQFF.